This T cell receptor (beta chain) originates from a study of molecular identifiers for immune sequencing clone quantification. Study-wide results and limits: Among effectors, clones above 20 RNA copies held over 99% of molecules; among naive cells, under 1%.

This clonotype was seen a handful of times. Its antigen is as yet unknown. The CDR3 has 15 residues. The V gene end was trimmed by 7 bases and the J gene end by 4 bases; junction bases not matched to a gene: 9. Germline V gene lookup returns CDR1 MNHEY and CDR2 SVGEGT. It was from 20,000 to 1,000,000 sorted cells, with 10%, 30% or 50% RNA, that naive CD8 libraries came. A CD8+CD4-CCR7+CD45RA+ phenotype served as the sorting definition for naive CD8 T cells. TCRdb independently ran MiXCR on the PCR reads; one entry per CDR3 protein. The table includes about 630,000 distinct CDR3 sequences, roughly 25% detected once.

The sample taken for sequencing was naive CD8+ T cells from blood, with Jurkat cell RNA spiked in. Subset indicated: FACS-sorted CD8+CD4-CCR7+CD45RA+ naive T cells. The origin of this receptor is a human donor in good health. Some libraries in this study had Jurkat cell RNA spiked in. The chain has TRBV6-2 or TRBV6-3 and TRBJ2-7; 11 bases line up with TRBD2. CDR3 coding DNA: TGTGCCAGCACCCTCCTAGCGGGGGGACCATACGAGCAGTACTTC. Amino acid sequence: CASTLLAGGPYEQYF.